One sample yielded the 3 T cell receptor beta chains listed below, sequenced in a study of cytomegalovirus exposure and HLA in healthy donors. PCR primers comprised 60 Vbeta and 13 Jbeta primers. Data came from immunoSEQ multiplex PCR; TCRdb stores just in-frame clones and leaves some out. In the table there are roughly 120,000 clones, around 79% of which are singletons. Sample: PBMCs. All receptors come from a woman aged 18-35 years in good health and CMV-seronegative.

The chain joins TRBV11-2 to TRBJ1-1; a weak D match, TRBD1 (6 bases). The V end lost 5 bases, the J end lost 1 base, and 23 bases lay between the germline ends. Germline CDR1 SGHAT, CDR2 FQNNGV. The CDR3 runs 18 residues. In nucleotides, the CDR3 is TGTGCCAGCAGCCCGCCGGCGGCAGGGGTAATCGCGAACACTGAAGCTTTCTTT. Amino acid sequence: CASSPPAAGVIANTEAFF.

The chain links TRBV6-5 to TRBJ2-7; no clear D. The CDR3 covers 13 residues. Germline lookup yields CDR1 MNHEY and CDR2 SVGAGI. V lost 0 bases, J lost 2 bases, and 5 bases lay in between. Here the CDR3 reads CASSYSSPYEQYF. CDR3 coding DNA: TGTGCCAGCAGTTACTCGTCTCCCTACGAGCAGTACTTC.

The chain is built from TRBV7-8 and TRBJ1-1; TRBD1 agrees at 9 bases. The J segment lost 11 bases and the V segment lost 2 bases, leaving 12 bases of the junction unmatched. The CDR3 sequence is 15 residues long. Germline CDR1 SGHVS, CDR2 FQNEAQ. The CDR3 spells CASSLRDRALKGAFF. The CDR3 coding sequence is TGTGCCAGCAGCTTAAGGGACAGGGCCCTTAAGGGGGCTTTCTTT.